The 27 T cell receptor beta chains below all came from one sample that was sequenced in a study of response to subunit inactivated influenza vaccine (dated by TCRdb to between 2017 and 2018). Receptor libraries were prepared by RT-PCR. Instrument used: Illumina HiSeq 2500. Using fastp at Q25 and MiXCR, TCRdb reprocessed the public reads and kept productive beta chains. Each CDR3 protein appears once, grouped with its most common genes and DNA. For this sample the table gives a few hundred thousand distinct CDR3 sequences, of which 13% to 15% were detected only once. The top ten clonotypes cover 11% of the sample. The sequencing used PBMCs from blood, collected less than 13 days after vaccination. The origin of the receptors is a man aged 50 to 60 who received an inactivated influenza vaccine. Donor details come from another sample of the same person, matched by shared clones.

The J gene is TRBJ2-7, the V gene TRBV7-2; 8 bases map to TRBD2. Germline CDR1 is SGHTA and CDR2 is FQGNSA. With V trimmed by 6 bases and J by 2 bases, 9 bases remained unmatched. The CDR3 is 15 amino acids. The chain's CDR3 is CASRPGGGRTYEQYF. Here the CDR3 DNA reads TGTGCCAGCAGACCTGGCGGGGGGCGAACCTACGAGCAGTACTTC.

This clonotype was seen only a few times. The rearrangement joins TRBV5-1 to TRBJ2-2, with 10 bases lining up with TRBD1. This CDR3 comprises 16 residues. The ends lost 4 bases at V and 5 bases at J; junction bases unmatched: 8. Per germline, CDR1 SGHRS and CDR2 YFSETQ. Here the CDR3 reads CASSPKTGGRTGELFF. The CDR3 DNA sequence: TGCGCCAGCAGCCCCAAGACAGGGGGCAGAACCGGGGAGCTGTTTTTT.

This clonotype was seen more than once but under ten times. The rearrangement links TRBV15 to TRBJ2-7, with D perhaps matching TRBD1 or TRBD2 (5 bases each). CDR3 length: 14 amino acids. The V end was cut by 3 bases, the J end by 4 bases, with 13 bases between. Germline V gene data show CDR1 as LNHNV and CDR2 as YYDKDF (reference sequence). CDR3 sequence: CATSSKGRGYEQYF. CDR3 nucleotides: TGTGCCACCAGCAGTAAGGGGCGCGGGTACGAGCAGTACTTC. Variable domain in full (rest from reference TRBV15 and TRBJ2-7): DAMVIQNPRYQVTQFGKPVTLSCSQTLNHNVMYWYQQKSSQAPKLLFHYYDKDFNNEADTPDNFQSRRPNTSFCFLDIRSPGLGDTAMYLCATSSKGRGYEQYFGPGTRLTVT.

The chain combines TRBV4-1 with TRBJ2-1; 9 bases map to TRBD1. Looked up from germline, CDR1 is MGHRA and CDR2 is YSYEKL. The length of the CDR3 is 12 residues. V dropped 8 bases and J dropped 9; count of bases not matched to a gene: 5. The CDR3 DNA follows: TGCGCCAGCCGGGACAGGGAGCGTGAGCAGTTCTTC. This encodes CASRDREREQFF.

The chain combines TRBV20-1 with TRBJ2-3, with 7 bases lining up with TRBD2. J gave up 5 bases and V 4 bases, and 6 bases lay outside the gene matches. The V gene's germline CDR1 is DFQATT and CDR2 SNEGSKA (reference sequence). The CDR3 spans 13 residues. The CDR3 coding sequence is TGCAGTGCTAACAGCGGGAAGCTAGATACGCAGTATTTT. Translation gives CSANSGKLDTQYF.

V and J are TRBV7-2 and TRBJ2-3, with unresolved D. The CDR3 loop spans 15 amino acids. V was trimmed by 3 bases and J by 2 bases, leaving 12 bases between them. Germline values: CDR1 SGHTA, CDR2 FQGNSA. The CDR3 DNA is TGTGCCAGCAGCTTCCGTGGGCCGGTCACAGATACGCAGTATTTT. Its translation is CASSFRGPVTDTQYF.

This clonotype appeared a few times. This chain uses TRBV20-1 with TRBJ2-1, with 7 nucleotides matching TRBD1. From germline, CDR1 is DFQATT and CDR2 SNEGSKA (reference sequence). The V and J ends lost 5 bases and 14 bases, in that order; junction bases with no gene match: 12. The CDR3 spans 12 residues. CDR3: CSAGGQTPRKFF. The CDR3 DNA sequence: TGCAGTGCTGGGGGACAGACCCCCCGGAAGTTCTTC.

The rearrangement uses TRBV3-1 and TRBJ2-1; 8 bases are shared with TRBD1. CDR1 and CDR2 from the germline V gene are LGHDT and YNNKEL (reference sequence). This CDR3 has 14 residues. J lost 7 bases, V lost 1 base, and 3 bases had no gene match. The CDR3 region is CASSQAGGSNEQFF. CDR3 nucleotide sequence: TGTGCCAGCAGCCAAGCAGGGGGCTCGAATGAGCAGTTCTTC.

This clonotype occurred a few times. The V call is TRBV11-2, the J call TRBJ2-5, with 12 bases aligning to TRBD1. The CDR3 runs to 17 residues. The germline gives CDR1 SGHAT, CDR2 FQNNGV. The V gene end was trimmed by 3 bases and the J gene end by 4 bases; junction bases not matched to a gene: 9. CDR3 amino acids: CASSLGTGGDRTETQYF. Here the CDR3 DNA reads TGTGCCAGCAGCTTGGGGACAGGGGGCGATCGAACAGAGACCCAGTACTTC.

The chain uses TRBV12-5 and TRBJ1-2; 7 positions agree with TRBD1. CDR1 is LGHNT and CDR2 is FRNRAP in the germline V gene. The J segment lost 5 bases and the V segment lost 5 bases, leaving 2 bases of the junction unmatched. The CDR3 spans 12 residues. This chain's CDR3 is CASGRGPYGYTF. In nucleotides, the CDR3 is TGTGCTAGTGGTAGGGGGCCTTATGGCTACACCTTC.

The V gene is TRBV5-1, the J gene TRBJ2-3, with D hard to call. Trimming cost V 4 bases and J 0 bases, with 12 bases left between them. The germline V gene encodes CDR1 SGHRS and CDR2 YFSETQ. The CDR3 is made up of 15 amino acids. The CDR3 nucleotides read TGCGCCAGCAGCGCCGTGGGCGCTAGCACAGATACGCAGTATTTT. The encoded protein is CASSAVGASTDTQYF.

The CDR3 bases are TGTGCCACCAGTGACCCACAGAGGGCTGGGGCCAACGTCCTGACTTTC. As protein: CATSDPQRAGANVLTF. V is TRBV24-1 and J is TRBJ2-6, with D perhaps matching TRBD2 (5 bases). This CDR3 region has 16 residues. Looked up from germline, CDR1 is KGHDR and CDR2 is SFDVKD. The V end lost 4 bases, the J end lost 2 bases, and 11 bases lay between the germline ends.

In its sample, this clonotype was seen many times. The V and J genes are TRBV5-1 and TRBJ2-2; the match to TRBD1 covers 8 bases. After removal of 4 bases from V and 6 bases from J, the junction contained 8 bases not matched to a gene. This CDR3 comprises 15 residues. In germline, CDR1 is SGHRS, CDR2 YFSETQ. The CDR3 bases are TGCGCCAGCAGCCTACGGGACAGGAGGGCCGGGGAGCTGTTTTTT. It yields the protein CASSLRDRRAGELFF.

This clonotype was seen only a few times. The chain employs TRBV11-3 and TRBJ2-1, with TRBD1 matching over 9 bases. After removal of 5 bases from V and 7 bases from J, the junction contained 12 bases not matched to a gene. In germline, CDR1 is SGHNT, CDR2 YENEEA. The length of the CDR3 is 16 residues. The DNA of the CDR3 is TGTGCCAGCAGCAAAAGCGGGATGGGGACAGGGAATGAGCAGTTCTTC. It yields the protein CASSKSGMGTGNEQFF.

In this sample, this clonotype turned up a few times. The rearrangement joins TRBV15 to TRBJ2-1; D perhaps matches TRBD2 (6 bases). Germline V gene lookup returns CDR1 LNHNV and CDR2 YYDKDF (reference sequence). Trimming pared 8 bases from V and 9 bases from J, leaving 11 bases between. This CDR3 has 11 residues. The CDR3 DNA reads TGTGCCACCGAGCGTAGCGGTGAGCAGTTCTTC. Amino acids: CATERSGEQFF.

Only a few counts were recorded for this clonotype. The chain recombines TRBV7-2 with TRBJ1-5; D might be TRBD1 (5 bases). The V and J ends lost 5 bases and 4 bases respectively, with 18 bases between them. This CDR3 has 16 amino acids. Per the germline V gene, CDR1 is SGHTA and CDR2 is FQGNSA. The DNA of the CDR3 is TGTGCCAGCAGCGCCCATCCCGGGGGGATTAATCAGCCCCAGCATTTT. Encoded protein: CASSAHPGGINQPQHF.

This clonotype appeared a few times. The V call is TRBV4-3, the J call TRBJ2-3; maybe TRBD2 (6 bases). Trimming pared 0 bases from V and 0 bases from J, leaving 16 bases between. The CDR3 spans 18 residues. Germline values: CDR1 LGHNA, CDR2 YSLEER. CDR3 sequence: CASSQDPPTGTSTDTQYF. In nucleotides, the CDR3 is TGCGCCAGCAGCCAAGACCCCCCAACTGGGACTAGCACAGATACGCAGTATTTT.

This clonotype was observed a handful of times. V and J are TRBV12-3 or TRBV12-4 and TRBJ1-5; D is unresolved. The CDR3 covers 13 residues. The V and J ends lost 1 base and 6 bases respectively, with 7 bases between them. CDR3 in DNA: TGTGCCAGCAGTTTAGTTGTTGGTCAGCCCCAGCATTTT. The encoded protein is CASSLVVGQPQHF.

A few counts support this clonotype. The rearrangement joins TRBV4-1 to TRBJ2-5; D call uncertain. The CDR3 extends over 13 amino acids. V was clipped by 1 base and J by 5 bases, with 8 bases between them. Per germline, CDR1 MGHRA and CDR2 YSYEKL. The CDR3: CASSQGPLETQYF. In DNA, the CDR3 is TGCGCCAGCAGCCAAGGTCCGCTCGAGACCCAGTACTTC.

The chain carries TRBV7-9 and TRBJ1-1; 11 bases line up with TRBD1. V lost 3 bases, J lost 5 bases, and 5 bases stayed unmatched. The CDR3 is made up of 15 amino acids. The germline V gene encodes CDR1 SEHNR and CDR2 FQNEAQ (reference sequence). The CDR3 DNA sequence: TGTGCCAGCAGCTTCCTCGGGACAGGGGGGACTGAAGCTTTCTTT. As protein: CASSFLGTGGTEAFF. The variable domain in full, completed from reference TRBV7-9 and TRBJ1-1, reads DTGVSQNPRHKITKRGQNVTFRCDPISEHNRLYWYRQTLGQGPEFLTYFQNEAQLEKSRLLSDRFSAERPKGSFSTLEIQRTEQGDSAMYLCASSFLGTGGTEAFFGQGTRLTVV.

V and J are TRBV9 and TRBJ1-2, with no clear D. The CDR3 has 14 amino acids. V dropped 0 bases and J dropped 4 bases, with 10 bases sitting between them. Looked up from germline, CDR1 is SGDLS and CDR2 is YYNGEE. DNA of the CDR3: TGTGCCAGCAGCGTAGATTCGGGTTCCTATGGCTACACCTTC. The encoded protein is CASSVDSGSYGYTF.

Many counts were recorded for this clonotype. The rearrangement joins TRBV6-2 or TRBV6-3 to TRBJ1-5, with unresolved D. CDR1 and CDR2 from the germline V gene are MNHEY and SVGEGT. V shed 2 bases and J shed 0 bases, with 8 bases lying between them. The CDR3 runs to 15 residues. In DNA, the CDR3 is TGTGCCAGCAGTTACGGACTGGGTAGCAATCAGCCCCAGCATTTT. It codes for CASSYGLGSNQPQHF.

The V and J genes are TRBV5-8 and TRBJ1-2; 11 bases are shared with TRBD1. Germline CDR1 reads SGHTS; CDR2 reads YDEGEE. The CDR3 covers 14 residues. With 5 bases clipped from V and 9 bases from J, the junction kept 9 bases outside the gene matches. The CDR3 nucleotides are TGTGCCAGCAGTCTCGGGACAGGGGGTTCTCGCTACACCTTC. It is translated as CASSLGTGGSRYTF.

This clonotype occurred many times. This chain uses TRBV7-2 with TRBJ2-3, with D possibly being TRBD2 (5 bases). The CDR3 totals 16 residues. V was pared by 0 bases and J by 2 bases, with 12 bases between. Germline V gene data show CDR1 as SGHTA and CDR2 as FQGNSA. CDR3 coding DNA: TGTGCCAGCAGCTTAGCTGGTGCGGGTTTCACAGATACGCAGTATTTT. Translated: CASSLAGAGFTDTQYF.

In its sample, this clonotype was seen a few times. The J gene is TRBJ2-1, the V gene TRBV4-3; no reliable D call. Germline V gene lookup returns CDR1 LGHNA and CDR2 YSLEER. CDR3 length: 14 residues. V dropped 0 bases and J dropped 3 bases, with 6 bases sitting between them. For the CDR3, the DNA is TGCGCCAGCAGCCAAGATTACGTCTACAATGAGCAGTTCTTC. Protein: CASSQDYVYNEQFF.

CDR3 in DNA: TGTGCCAGCAGCCGGGAAAGGAGTGCGGGAGCGCGGAATGAGCAGTTCTTC. Its protein is CASSRERSAGARNEQFF. This chain connects TRBV7-2 to TRBJ2-1; TRBD2 matches 7 bases. The V gene's germline CDR1 is SGHTA and CDR2 FQGNSA. J lost 7 bases, V lost 5 bases, and 17 bases had no gene match. This CDR3 region has 17 residues. Together with reference TRBV7-2 and TRBJ2-1, the CDR3 gives the full variable domain: GAGVSQSPSNKVTEKGKDVELRCDPISGHTALYWYRQSLGQGLEFLIYFQGNSAPDKSGLPSDRFSAERTGGSVSTLTIQRTQQEDSAVYLCASSRERSAGARNEQFFGPGTRLTVL.

This chain links TRBV6-2 or TRBV6-3 with TRBJ1-1; D gene ambiguous. Germline values: CDR1 MNHEY, CDR2 SVGEGT. This CDR3 has 13 residues. V shed 2 bases and J shed 5 bases, with 9 bases lying between them. Written as DNA, the CDR3 is TGTGCCAGCAGTTACACCGGAAAGACTGAAGCTTTCTTT. It codes for CASSYTGKTEAFF.